Following are 32 T cell receptor beta chains from one sample sequenced in a study of T cell repertoires in cytomegalovirus infection. MiXCR, applied by TCRdb to the reads, yields one record per CDR3 protein. The data hold about 300,000 distinct CDR3 sequences, with roughly 9.3% observed a single time. The sample taken for sequencing was PBMCs. The receptors originated from a human donor in good health (CMV status not recorded). Some clones in this sample may be carry-over from other donors' samples.

Note on this clonotype: A read error is possible here, since a much larger clone lies one base away. The chain has TRBV7-6 and TRBJ2-7; D is possibly TRBD1 (6 bases). V was trimmed by 2 bases and J by 6 bases, leaving 14 bases between them. The CDR3 covers 14 residues. Germline CDR1 and CDR2: SGHVS and FNYEAQ. CDR3: CASSLQGTTCEQYF. The CDR3 bases are TGTGCCAGCAGCTTACAGGGGACAACCTGCGAGCAGTACTTC. Combining the CDR3 with reference TRBV7-6 and TRBJ2-7 gives the whole variable domain GAGVSQSPRYKVTKRGQDVALRCDPISGHVSLYWYRQALGQGPEFLTYFNYEAQQDKSGLPNDRFSAERPEGSISTLTIQRTEQRDSAMYRCASSLQGTTCEQYFGPGTRLTVT.

This clonotype was seen a few times. The chain joins TRBV7-9 to TRBJ1-1; D is unresolved. The CDR3 extends over 13 amino acids. From germline, CDR1 is SEHNR and CDR2 FQNEAQ (reference sequence). The V end lost 1 base, the J end lost 8 bases, and 11 bases lay between the germline ends. The CDR3 sequence is CASSLESRTEAFF. DNA for the CDR3: TGTGCCAGCAGCTTAGAATCGAGAACCGAAGCTTTCTTT.

This clonotype came up a few times. The chain couples TRBV19 to TRBJ1-1; no reliable D call. V lost 6 bases and J 0 bases, leaving 11 bases between the germline ends. Germline V gene lookup returns CDR1 LNHDA and CDR2 SQIVND (reference sequence). The CDR3 is made up of 14 amino acids. The chain's CDR3 is CASRKELMNTEAFF. The CDR3 nucleotides are TGTGCCAGTAGGAAGGAGTTGATGAACACTGAAGCTTTCTTT.

This clonotype has a count of ten or more. This chain links TRBV2 with TRBJ1-5, with 7 positions matching TRBD1. CDR3 length: 17 residues. The J segment lost 0 bases and the V segment lost 7 bases, leaving 12 bases of the junction unmatched. Germline V gene data show CDR1 as SNHLY and CDR2 as FYNNEI. This CDR3 is CASTNQGGGYSNQPQHF. The DNA for the CDR3 is TGTGCCAGCACCAACCAGGGGGGGGGCTATAGCAATCAGCCCCAGCATTTT.

In its sample, this clonotype was seen many times. This rearrangement joins TRBV7-9 to TRBJ1-1, with TRBD1 as a possible D gene (6 bases). Trimming cost V 1 base and J 5 bases, with 14 bases left between them. In germline, CDR1 is SEHNR, CDR2 FQNEAQ (reference sequence). This CDR3 has 15 residues. This CDR3 reads CASSLVSGAGTEAFF. Written as DNA, the CDR3 is TGTGCCAGCAGCTTAGTGTCAGGGGCGGGGACTGAAGCTTTCTTT.

This clonotype was seen ten or more times. The V and J genes are TRBV20-1 and TRBJ1-5, with unresolved D. Germline V gene lookup returns CDR1 DFQATT and CDR2 SNEGSKA (reference sequence). This CDR3 has 14 residues. The V end lost 6 bases, the J end lost 0 bases, and 12 bases lay between the germline ends. Here the CDR3 reads CSADTPSSNQPQHF. The CDR3 DNA follows: TGCAGTGCGGATACACCAAGTAGCAATCAGCCCCAGCATTTT.

The table lists this clonotype with a few counts. The chain carries TRBV5-5 and TRBJ1-2; D is perhaps TRBD1 (6 bases). CDR1 and CDR2 from the germline V gene are SGHKS and YYEKEE (reference sequence). V lost 2 bases and J 3 bases, leaving 20 bases between the germline ends. The CDR3 runs to 17 residues. The CDR3 region has the DNA TGTGCCAGCAGCTTAGGAGCCCAGGGGCCAGCGGACTATGGCTACACCTTC. This codes for CASSLGAQGPADYGYTF.

In this sample, this clonotype turned up many times. V gene TRBV2 combines with J gene TRBJ2-1; 8 bases agree with TRBD2. CDR3 size: 16 residues. The V gene's germline CDR1 is SNHLY and CDR2 FYNNEI. Trimming cost V 1 base and J 10 bases; bases outside gene matches: 12. The CDR3 sequence is CASSEGVAGPVGEQFF. CDR3 coding DNA: TGTGCCAGCAGTGAAGGGGTAGCGGGGCCCGTTGGCGAGCAGTTCTTC.

This clonotype was counted ten times or more. This chain links TRBV29-1 with TRBJ1-2, with TRBD1 identical over 9 bases. Germline trimming cut 6 bases from V and 6 bases from J; bases unmatched to any gene: 8. This CDR3 has 13 amino acids. Germline-derived CDR1 and CDR2 are SQVTM and ANQGSEA. CDR3 in amino acids: CSVPGQGFDGYTF. DNA of the CDR3: TGCAGCGTCCCGGGACAGGGATTTGATGGCTACACCTTC.

This clonotype was observed many times. This chain uses TRBV12-5 with TRBJ2-5; the match to TRBD2 covers 11 bases. CDR3 length: 13 amino acids. Losses at the gene ends were 10 bases for V and 1 base for J; bases not matched to a gene: 2. The germline CDR1 and CDR2 sequences are LGHNT and FRNRAP. CDR3: CATLAGGQETQYF. The CDR3 coding sequence is TGTGCTACGCTAGCGGGGGGCCAAGAGACCCAGTACTTC.

This clonotype has a count of ten or more. V is TRBV5-1 and J is TRBJ1-5; a weak D match, TRBD1 (5 bases). The V gene's germline CDR1 is SGHRS and CDR2 YFSETQ. Trimming took 3 bases from V and 5 from J, leaving 12 bases between them. The CDR3 length is 14 residues. The CDR3 is CASSSVPGDQPQHF. CDR3 nucleotide sequence: TGCGCCAGCAGCTCCGTTCCGGGGGATCAGCCCCAGCATTTT.

The sample holds many counts of this clonotype. V and J are TRBV29-1 and TRBJ2-1; 8 bases fit TRBD1. From germline, CDR1 is SQVTM and CDR2 ANQGSEA. Unmatched junction bases numbered 11, after V lost 7 bases and J lost 0 bases. The CDR3 consists of 16 residues. CDR3 sequence (DNA): TGCAGCGCCGACGACAGGGGAGGTGGCTCCTACAATGAGCAGTTCTTC. Encoded protein: CSADDRGGGSYNEQFF.

This clonotype has at least ten counts. The chain joins TRBV20-1 to TRBJ1-6; tentative D call: TRBD1 (5 bases). V was shortened by 1 base and J by 0 bases, with 16 bases between the two germline ends. The CDR3 is 18 residues long. Germline loops: CDR1 DFQATT, CDR2 SNEGSKA (reference sequence). The CDR3 protein is CSARVAGRPSSYNSPLHF. CDR3 in DNA: TGCAGTGCTAGAGTTGCGGGACGCCCGAGCTCCTATAATTCACCCCTCCACTTT.

The rearrangement links TRBV29-1 to TRBJ2-7; 10 nucleotides match TRBD1. J gave up 1 base and V 4 bases, and 16 bases lay outside the gene matches. This CDR3 has 18 residues. CDR1 and CDR2 (germline): SQVTM, ANQGSEA. The CDR3 region has the DNA TGCAGCGTTGGATTAGGGACAGGGGCCCTTAGAGGATCCTACGAGCAGTACGTC. Amino acids: CSVGLGTGALRGSYEQYV.

In this sample, this clonotype turned up many times. The chain has TRBV20-1 and TRBJ2-3, with 9 bases aligning to TRBD2. The CDR3 runs 19 residues. Trimming at V came to 0 bases and at J to 0 bases, leaving 13 bases not matched to a gene. Germline V gene data show CDR1 as DFQATT and CDR2 as SNEGSKA (reference sequence). The CDR3 sequence is CSARDQGERGAPSTDTQYF. CDR3 nucleotide sequence: TGCAGTGCTAGAGATCAGGGAGAGCGGGGGGCTCCTAGCACAGATACGCAGTATTTT.

The genes are TRBV20-1 and TRBJ2-1; TRBD1 matches at 8 bases. CDR1 is DFQATT, CDR2 SNEGSKA, per germline (reference sequence). The CDR3 extends over 17 amino acids. Trimming at V came to 4 bases and at J to 1 base, leaving 12 bases not matched to a gene. CDR3 amino acids: CSANSGRTGLSYNEQFF. The CDR3 nucleotides read TGCAGTGCTAACTCGGGTCGGACAGGGTTGTCCTACAATGAGCAGTTCTTC.

This clonotype turned up a few times. V usage is TRBV29-1 and J usage is TRBJ2-1; D gene unclear. The CDR3 has 14 amino acids. Germline values: CDR1 SQVTM, CDR2 ANQGSEA. V was cut by 4 bases and J by 0 bases, with 10 bases left in between. For the CDR3, the DNA is TGCAGCGTTGCCGGAAAAAGCTCCTACAATGAGCAGTTCTTC. It translates to CSVAGKSSYNEQFF.

At least ten counts were recorded for this clonotype. This rearrangement joins TRBV15 to TRBJ2-1; D remains ambiguous. CDR1 and CDR2 from the germline V gene are LNHNV and YYDKDF (reference sequence). This CDR3 is 16 amino acids long. The V end lost 0 bases, the J end lost 6 bases, and 15 bases lay between the germline ends. The CDR3 bases are TGTGCCACCAGCAGAGATCGCGCTGGCGTCTTCAATGAGCAGTTCTTC. Translating it yields CATSRDRAGVFNEQFF.

This clonotype was detected ten times or more. The chain combines TRBV12-3 or TRBV12-4 with TRBJ1-5; perhaps TRBD1 as D (5 bases). This CDR3 comprises 13 residues. V was cut by 6 bases and J by 3 bases, with 9 bases left in between. The CDR3 region is CASSRGVNQPQHF. The CDR3 region has the DNA TGTGCCAGCAGCCGGGGGGTCAATCAGCCCCAGCATTTT.

This clonotype was picked up many times. The chain links TRBV27 to TRBJ2-1; D is perhaps TRBD1 or TRBD2 (7 bases each). Trimming stripped 4 bases from V and 9 bases from J, with 16 bases between. The CDR3 has 14 residues. CDR1 is MNHEY, CDR2 SMNVEV, per germline (reference sequence). The CDR3 DNA follows: TGTGCCAGCAGTTCAGGGGGGGGTAACGGTGAGCAGTTCTTC. As protein: CASSSGGGNGEQFF.

This clonotype has a count of ten or more. The V gene is TRBV29-1, the J gene TRBJ2-7; 7 bases align to TRBD1. The CDR3 contains 12 residues. CDR1 is SQVTM, CDR2 ANQGSEA, per germline. The trim removed 2 bases at V and 7 bases at J, leaving 5 bases unmatched. The CDR3 DNA reads as TGCAGCGTTGAAACTCGACAGGGTGAGCAGTACGTC. Translated: CSVETRQGEQYV.

This clonotype came up many times. The genes are TRBV7-8 and TRBJ1-2; weak D call: TRBD1 (6 bases). The CDR3 contains 15 residues. Germline V gene data show CDR1 as SGHVS and CDR2 as FQNEAQ. V lost 2 bases and J lost 5, with 15 bases in between. The CDR3: CASSLRDNTPYGYTF. The CDR3 DNA follows: TGTGCCAGCAGCTTAAGGGACAATACTCCTTATGGCTACACCTTC.

This clonotype was counted at least ten times. This chain links TRBV5-8 with TRBJ2-1; possible D gene TRBD2, 5 bases. Germline V lookup: CDR1 SGHTS, CDR2 YDEGEE. The CDR3 contains 13 residues. V gave up 7 bases and J gave up 7 bases, with 15 bases separating them. The CDR3: CASREPGGNEQFF. The CDR3 DNA sequence: TGTGCCAGCCGTGAACCCGGCGGGAATGAGCAGTTCTTC.

This clonotype was counted at least ten times. This chain connects TRBV18 to TRBJ1-5; 7 positions agree with TRBD1. The V gene's germline CDR1 is KGHSH and CDR2 LQKENI. The CDR3 extends over 15 amino acids. J lost 2 bases, V lost 4 bases, and 5 bases had no gene match. CDR3 nucleotide sequence: TGTGCCAGCTCACATGGACAGGACCGCAATCAGCCCCAGCATTTT. Translated: CASSHGQDRNQPQHF.

This clonotype has ten or more counts. The V and J genes are TRBV29-1 and TRBJ1-2, with D tentatively TRBD1 (5 bases). V was clipped by 6 bases and J by 4 bases, with 15 bases between them. The CDR3 is 13 residues long. Germline V gene sequence: CDR1 SQVTM, CDR2 ANQGSEA. The CDR3 coding sequence is TGCAGCGTAGGAGCGGGGCACGGCTATGGCTACACCTTC. Residues: CSVGAGHGYGYTF.

The V call is TRBV6-5, the J call TRBJ1-1; possible D gene TRBD1, 6 bases. V shed 5 bases and J shed 9 bases, with 16 bases lying between them. Germline lookup yields CDR1 MNHEY and CDR2 SVGAGI. The CDR3 contains 13 residues. CDR3 sequence: CASSRGGSEKAFF. The DNA of the CDR3 is TGTGCCAGCAGTCGGGGGGGCTCCGAAAAAGCTTTCTTT.

The sample holds a few counts of this clonotype. The V and J genes are TRBV25-1 and TRBJ1-5; 9 nucleotides line up with TRBD1. Germline V gives CDR1 MGHDK, CDR2 SYGVNS. The CDR3 contains 15 residues. V lost 5 bases and J lost 3; bases outside the gene matches: 5. CDR3 in DNA: TGTGCCAGCAGTCCCGGGACAGGGCCCAATCAGCCCCAGCATTTT. Protein: CASSPGTGPNQPQHF.

The sample holds many counts of this clonotype. At one boundary the junction diverges from the germline segment, which might be a read error. This chain connects TRBV7-2 to TRBJ2-2; possibly TRBD1 for D (5 bases). This CDR3 is built from 18 residues. Germline CDR1 reads SGHTA; CDR2 reads FQGNSA. The CDR3 here is CASTLNRVQKGDTGELFF. CDR3 coding DNA: TGTGCCAGCACCTTAAACCGGGTCCAAAAAGGGGACACCGGGGAGCTGTTTTTT.

There are many counts of this clonotype. The V and J genes are TRBV19 and TRBJ1-5, with 8 bases lining up with TRBD1. The length of the CDR3 is 16 residues. The V gene's germline CDR1 is LNHDA and CDR2 SQIVND (reference sequence). With V trimmed by 1 base and J by 6 bases, 8 bases remained unmatched. CDR3: CASSIAGDRPGQPQHF. CDR3 bases: TGTGCCAGTAGTATAGCCGGGGACAGGCCCGGTCAGCCCCAGCATTTT.

Many counts were recorded for this clonotype. The gene calls are TRBV4-2 and TRBJ2-5, with D maybe TRBD2 (5 bases). From germline, CDR1 is LGHNA and CDR2 YNFKEQ. V was trimmed by 0 bases and J by 2 bases, leaving 13 bases between them. The CDR3 spans 16 residues. CDR3 sequence (DNA): TGTGCCAGCAGCCAAGATGGCGCGGGCAGACAAGAGACCCAGTACTTC. Translating gives CASSQDGAGRQETQYF.

This clonotype has at least ten counts. The chain recombines TRBV6-5 with TRBJ2-5; no clear D gene. The CDR3 is made up of 14 amino acids. V shed 0 bases and J shed 4 bases, with 9 bases lying between them. CDR1 and CDR2 from the germline V gene are MNHEY and SVGAGI. The CDR3 coding sequence is TGTGCCAGCAGTTACTCTTGGCGTGGAGAGACCCAGTACTTC. It codes for CASSYSWRGETQYF.

This clonotype came up many times. The V gene is TRBV28, the J gene TRBJ1-2; D is undetermined. The germline CDR1 and CDR2 sequences are MDHEN and SYDVKM. The V end was cut by 2 bases, the J end by 3 bases, with 19 bases between. The CDR3 spans 17 residues. The CDR3 is CASSLASLWRSYYGYTF. The CDR3 coding sequence is TGTGCCAGCAGTTTAGCCTCTTTATGGAGATCTTACTATGGCTACACCTTC.